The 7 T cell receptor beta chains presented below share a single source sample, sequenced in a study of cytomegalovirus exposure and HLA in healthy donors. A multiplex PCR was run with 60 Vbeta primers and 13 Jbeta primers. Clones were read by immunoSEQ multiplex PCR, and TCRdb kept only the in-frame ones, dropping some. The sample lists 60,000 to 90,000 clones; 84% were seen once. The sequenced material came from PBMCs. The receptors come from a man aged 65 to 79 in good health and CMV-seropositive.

The CDR3 bases are TGTGCCAGTAGTATTGGCAGGCTAAGCACTGAAGCTTTCTTT. Translated, it gives CASSIGRLSTEAFF. The V gene is TRBV19, the J gene TRBJ1-1; D is unclear. The CDR3 has 14 residues. Germline CDR1 reads LNHDA; CDR2 reads SQIVND (reference sequence). Trimming shortened V by 3 bases and J by 4 bases, and 12 bases separated the two germline ends.

The CDR3 coding sequence is TGTGCCAGTAGTGTAGGGGAGAGAGAGACCCAGTACTTC. Protein product: CASSVGERETQYF. The chain carries TRBV19 and TRBJ2-5; D tentatively reads TRBD1 or TRBD2 (5 bases each). Trimming stripped 5 bases from V and 4 bases from J, with 11 bases between. This CDR3 comprises 13 residues. CDR1 and CDR2 from the germline V gene are LNHDA and SQIVND (reference sequence).

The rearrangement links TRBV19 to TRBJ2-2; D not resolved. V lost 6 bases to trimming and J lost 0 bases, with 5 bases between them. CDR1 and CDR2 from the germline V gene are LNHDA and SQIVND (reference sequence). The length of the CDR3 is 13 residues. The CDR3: CASSEPNTGELFF. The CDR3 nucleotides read TGTGCCAGTAGCGAGCCGAACACCGGGGAGCTGTTTTTT.

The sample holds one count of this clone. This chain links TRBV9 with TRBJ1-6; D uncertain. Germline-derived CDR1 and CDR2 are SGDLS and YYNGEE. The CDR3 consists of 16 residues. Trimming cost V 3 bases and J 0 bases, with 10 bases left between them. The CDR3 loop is CASSEDSSSYNSPLHF. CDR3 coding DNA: TGTGCCAGCAGCGAAGACTCCAGCTCCTATAATTCACCCCTCCACTTT.

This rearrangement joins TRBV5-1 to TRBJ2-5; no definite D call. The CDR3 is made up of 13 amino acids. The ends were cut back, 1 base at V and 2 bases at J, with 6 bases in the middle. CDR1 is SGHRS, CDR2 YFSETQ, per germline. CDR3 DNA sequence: TGCGCCAGCAGCTTGTTATCTCAAGAGACCCAGTACTTC. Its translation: CASSLLSQETQYF.

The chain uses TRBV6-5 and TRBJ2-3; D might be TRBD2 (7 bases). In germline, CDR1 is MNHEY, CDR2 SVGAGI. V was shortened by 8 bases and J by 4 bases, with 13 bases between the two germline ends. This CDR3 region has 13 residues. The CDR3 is CASSPGGADTQYF. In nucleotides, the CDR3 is TGTGCCAGCTCGCCGGGGGGCGCAGATACGCAGTATTTT.

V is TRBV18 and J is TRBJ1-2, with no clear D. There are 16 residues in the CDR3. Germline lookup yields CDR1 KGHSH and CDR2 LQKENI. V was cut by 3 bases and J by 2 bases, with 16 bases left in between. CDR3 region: CASSPGGGNYNYGYTF. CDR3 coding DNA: TGTGCCAGCTCACCCGGAGGAGGCAACTACAACTATGGCTACACCTTC.